The clone carrying this T cell receptor beta chain was observed a few times. What it binds is unknown. This sample was included in a study of blood T cells in healthy people across ages. Germline CDR1 reads SGDLS; CDR2 reads YYNGEE. Trimming cost V 0 bases and J 0 bases, with 11 bases left between them. This CDR3 spans 16 amino acids. Together with a sample-barcoded 5' primer, a J-beta primer mix was included in a second PCR lasting about 7 to 12 cycles. MiXCR was run by TCRdb on the 5' RACE reads, yielding one entry per CDR3 protein. The sample consists of more than 700,000 distinct CDR3 sequences, around half of them appearing once. Study findings and constraints: Unknown donor CMV status possibly confounded expanded clonotype changes.

The origin of this receptor is an elderly man in good health. The specimen sequenced was blood. The J gene is TRBJ2-3, the V gene TRBV9; no firm D call. The CDR3 spells CASSVVGWPSTDTQYF. The CDR3 DNA follows: TGTGCCAGCAGCGTAGTTGGCTGGCCGAGCACAGATACGCAGTATTTT.